This T cell receptor (beta chain) was profiled in a study of blood T cell repertoires in COVID-19. Study information: T cells, B-cell-depleted T cells, or PBMCs supplied cDNA or gDNA.

Assay used: immunoSEQ multiplex PCR; TCRdb lists only in-frame clones, some missing. The table includes roughly 230,000 clones, approximately 80% detected once. Germline trimming cut 8 bases from V and 1 base from J; bases unmatched to any gene: 9. The CDR3 loop spans 17 amino acids. CDR1 and CDR2 from the germline V gene are MDHEN and SYDVKM. The sequenced sample consisted of peripheral blood. The chain combines TRBV28 with TRBJ2-3; 13 bases align to TRBD2. The source is a man aged 40-49 years with acute or convalescent COVID-19. The CDR3 protein is CASSPPGLAGRTDTQYF. CDR3 DNA sequence: TGTGCCAGCTCCCCCCCGGGACTAGCGGGACGCACAGATACGCAGTATTTT.